The T cell receptor beta chain under discussion was sequenced for a study of Graves' ophthalmopathy and Graves' hyperthyroidism. Study background: Over 18 months of follow-up, stable hyperthyroidism required that no ophthalmopathy appear.

This clonotype was counted many times. Its antigen is undetermined. Researchers took RNA transcripts and amplified TCR beta CDR3 regions from them. Second-round multiplex PCR came after a first-round RT-PCR that employed HTBI primers. MiXCR was run by TCRdb on the multiplex PCR reads, yielding one entry per CDR3 protein. The sample consists of 500,000 to 700,000 distinct CDR3 sequences, less than 40% of them appearing once. Study results and limitations: Blood repertoires reportedly contained most expanded thyroid clonotypes above 0.001 frequency. Between ophthalmopathy and stable hyperthyroidism, a 13-signature model drew a separation with about 88% sensitivity and approximately 77% specificity.

The CDR3 spans 13 residues. The germline V and J ends were trimmed by 8 bases and 1 base, with 8 bases remaining between them. Germline-derived CDR1 and CDR2 are SEHNR and FQNEAQ (reference sequence). Sequenced input: peripheral blood or thyroid tissue (not recorded which). The chain couples TRBV7-9 to TRBJ2-2, with a weak D call TRBD2 (5 bases). The receptor was isolated from an adult man with Graves' hyperthyroidism. The CDR3 sequence is CASQEGNTGELFF. In DNA, the CDR3 is TGTGCCAGCCAAGAGGGGAACACCGGGGAGCTGTTTTTT.